Included here is one TCR beta chain sequence, with context. The sample belongs to a study of blood T cell repertoires in COVID-19. Study-wide background: The origin of the acute and convalescent COVID-19 samples was the United States, Italy and Spain. PBMCs, B-cell-depleted T cells, or T cells were the source of the cDNA or gDNA that made up the material.

Methods used by the authors: Scientists estimated how many nucleated cells there were by amplifying reference gene primers. Here immunoSEQ multiplex PCR was the method, and the copy in TCRdb shows in-frame clones only, minus some. That table is the source of V, J and clone size, and D and trimming were worked out from the DNA. The data hold 110,000 to 150,000 clones, with roughly 87% observed a single time. The V end lost 3 bases, the J end lost 3 bases, and 18 bases lay between the germline ends. This CDR3 is built from 16 residues. The germline V gene encodes CDR1 MGHDK and CDR2 SYGVNS. Sequenced: peripheral blood. The V call is TRBV25-1, the J call TRBJ2-7; tentative D call: TRBD2 (7 bases). The receptor comes from a man between 70 and 80 years old with acute or convalescent COVID-19. CDR3 sequence: CASSEPLGAGVYEQYF. CDR3 DNA: TGTGCCAGCAGTGAGCCCCTGGGGGCGGGAGTCTACGAGCAGTACTTC.